The 2 T cell receptor beta chains below were found in one sample sequenced in a study of control samples from healthy donors and cancer patients. Here immunoSEQ multiplex PCR was the method, and the copy in TCRdb shows in-frame clones only, minus some. The repertoire holds fewer than 150,000 clones, with about 93% as singletons. Sequenced: blood. These receptors all stem from a young man in good health.

The V gene is TRBV5-4, the J gene TRBJ1-6; possible D gene TRBD1, 5 bases. The CDR3 totals 17 residues. V was pared by 0 bases and J by 7 bases, with 17 bases between. Germline CDR1 is SGHNT and CDR2 is YYREEE (reference sequence). CDR3 DNA sequence: TGTGCCAGCAGCTTGGGCGTGGGGGGAGGCCGCAATTCACCCCTCCACTTT. This gives the protein CASSLGVGGGRNSPLHF. The variable domain in full, completed from reference TRBV5-4 and TRBJ1-6, reads ETGVTQSPTHLIKTRGQQVTLRCSSQSGHNTVSWYQQALGQGPQFIFQYYREEENGRGNFPPRFSGLQFPNYSSELNVNALELDDSALYLCASSLGVGGGRNSPLHFGNGTRLTVT.

The chain couples TRBV10-3 to TRBJ1-4, with 7 bases identical to TRBD1. The CDR3 is 16 amino acids. With V trimmed by 0 bases and J by 6 bases, 7 bases remained unmatched. CDR1 is ENHRY, CDR2 SYGVKD, per germline. In DNA form, the CDR3 reads TGTGCCATCAGTGAGTCGCACAGGGGAATTGATGAAAAACTGTTTTTT. Protein sequence: CAISESHRGIDEKLFF.